The clone carrying this TCR beta chain has more than one count but fewer than ten. Germline assignment: CDR1 SEHNR and CDR2 FQNEAQ (reference sequence). V was cut by 3 bases and J by 3 bases, with 11 bases left in between. The CDR3 extends over 14 amino acids. This table comes from immunoSEQ multiplex PCR, and its TCRdb copy is limited to in-frame clones, with some not included. The data hold over 150,000 clones, with around 84% observed a single time. The record originates from a study of blood T cell repertoires in COVID-19. Study at large: T cells, B-cell-depleted T cells, or PBMCs provided the cDNA or gDNA that served as material.

This receptor was obtained from a man in his forties or fifties who had recovered from COVID-19. V is TRBV7-9 and J is TRBJ1-2; weak D call: TRBD1 (6 bases). The sequenced sample consisted of PBMCs or T cells enriched from blood (not recorded which). The CDR3, as DNA: TGTGCCAGCAGCTTGCAGGCAGGGGACTATGGCTACACCTTC. Translating gives CASSLQAGDYGYTF.